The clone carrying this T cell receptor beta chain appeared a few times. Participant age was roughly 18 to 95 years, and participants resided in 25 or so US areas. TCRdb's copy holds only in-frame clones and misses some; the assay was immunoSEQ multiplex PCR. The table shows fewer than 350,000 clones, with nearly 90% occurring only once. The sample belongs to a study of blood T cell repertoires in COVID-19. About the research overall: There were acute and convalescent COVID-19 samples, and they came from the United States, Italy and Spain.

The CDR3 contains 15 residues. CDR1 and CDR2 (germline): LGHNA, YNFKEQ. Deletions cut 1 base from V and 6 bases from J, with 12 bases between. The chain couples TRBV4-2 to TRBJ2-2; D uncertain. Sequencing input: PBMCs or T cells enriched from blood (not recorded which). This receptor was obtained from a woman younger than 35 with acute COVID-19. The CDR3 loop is CASSQVVPPAGELFF. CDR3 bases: TGTGCCAGCAGCCAAGTGGTGCCCCCGGCCGGGGAGCTGTTTTTT.